This section outlines one T cell receptor beta chain sequence together with its context. Only in-frame clones appear in the TCRdb table, and some are missing; sequencing was by immunoSEQ multiplex PCR. The table lists about 40,000 clones, 80% to 95% of them singletons. These data are taken from a study of control samples from healthy donors and cancer patients. The germline V gene has CDR1 MNHNY and CDR2 SVGAGI (reference sequence). The CDR3 consists of 16 residues. V was cut by 7 bases and J by 0 bases, with 16 bases left in between. This chain links TRBV6-6 with TRBJ1-5; D not certain. The sample taken for sequencing was blood. This clonotype originated in a woman aged 50 to 60 in good health. The CDR3 region is CASIADRTASNQPQHF. Written as DNA, the CDR3 is TGTGCCAGCATTGCAGACCGGACGGCTAGCAATCAGCCCCAGCATTTT.